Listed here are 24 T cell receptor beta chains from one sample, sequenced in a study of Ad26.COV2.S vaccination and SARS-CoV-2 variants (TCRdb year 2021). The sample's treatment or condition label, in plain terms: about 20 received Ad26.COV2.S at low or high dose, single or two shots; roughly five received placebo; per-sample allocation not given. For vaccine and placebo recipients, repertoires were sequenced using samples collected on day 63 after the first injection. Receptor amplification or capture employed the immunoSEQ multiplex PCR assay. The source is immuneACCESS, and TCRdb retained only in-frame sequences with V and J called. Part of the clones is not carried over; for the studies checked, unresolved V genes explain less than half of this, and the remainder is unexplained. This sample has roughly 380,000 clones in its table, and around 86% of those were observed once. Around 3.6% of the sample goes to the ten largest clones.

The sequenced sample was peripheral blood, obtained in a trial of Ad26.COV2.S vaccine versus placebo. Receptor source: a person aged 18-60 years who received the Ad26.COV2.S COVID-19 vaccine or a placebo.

This chain's CDR3 is CASSLESGTSYEQYF. The CDR3 DNA follows: TGTGCCAGTAGTCTCGAAAGCGGTACCTCCTACGAGCAGTACTTC. The V and J genes are TRBV19 and TRBJ2-7, with a weak D call TRBD2 (5 bases). Germline V gene data show CDR1 as LNHDA and CDR2 as SQIVND (reference sequence). V lost 5 bases, J lost 0 bases, and 14 bases lay in between. This CDR3 has 15 residues.

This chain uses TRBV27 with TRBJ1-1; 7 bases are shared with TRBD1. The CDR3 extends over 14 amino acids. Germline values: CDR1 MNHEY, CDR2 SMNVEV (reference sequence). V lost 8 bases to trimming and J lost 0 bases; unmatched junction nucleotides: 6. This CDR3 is CASLPTGMNTEAFF. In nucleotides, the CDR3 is TGTGCCAGCCTCCCGACAGGGATGAACACTGAAGCTTTCTTT.

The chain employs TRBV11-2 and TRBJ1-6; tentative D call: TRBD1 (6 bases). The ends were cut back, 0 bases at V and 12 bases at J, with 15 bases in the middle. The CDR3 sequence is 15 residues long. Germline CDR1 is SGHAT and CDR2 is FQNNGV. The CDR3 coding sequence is TGTGCCAGCAGCTTAGAGATGTTGGGAGGGGGACCCCTCCACTTT. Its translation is CASSLEMLGGGPLHF.

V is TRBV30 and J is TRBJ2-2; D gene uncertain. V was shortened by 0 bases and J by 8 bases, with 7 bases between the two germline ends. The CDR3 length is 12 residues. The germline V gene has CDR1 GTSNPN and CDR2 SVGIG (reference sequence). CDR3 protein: CAWSVAAGELFF. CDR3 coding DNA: TGTGCCTGGAGTGTCGCGGCAGGGGAGCTGTTTTTT.

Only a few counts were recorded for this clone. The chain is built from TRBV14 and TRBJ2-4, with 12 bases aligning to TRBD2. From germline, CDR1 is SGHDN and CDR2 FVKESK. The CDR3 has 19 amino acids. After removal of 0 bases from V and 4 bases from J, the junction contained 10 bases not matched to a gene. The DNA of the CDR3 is TGTGCCAGCAGCCAAGAAGGGCGGCTAGCGGGGGGGCTGAAAAACATTCAGTACTTC. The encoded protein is CASSQEGRLAGGLKNIQYF.

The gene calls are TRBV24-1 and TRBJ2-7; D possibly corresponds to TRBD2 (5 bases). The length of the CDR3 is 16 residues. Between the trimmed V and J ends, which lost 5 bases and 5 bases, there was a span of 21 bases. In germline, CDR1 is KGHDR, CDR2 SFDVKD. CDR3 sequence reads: CATSAFYRRFGNEQYF. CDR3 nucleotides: TGTGCCACCAGTGCTTTTTATAGGAGGTTTGGAAACGAGCAGTACTTC.

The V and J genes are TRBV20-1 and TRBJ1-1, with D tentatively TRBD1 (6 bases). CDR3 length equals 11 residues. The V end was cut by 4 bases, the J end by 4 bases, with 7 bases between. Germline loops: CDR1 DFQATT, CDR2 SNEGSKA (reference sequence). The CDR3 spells CSATGVTEAFF. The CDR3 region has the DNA TGCAGTGCTACAGGGGTCACTGAAGCTTTCTTT.

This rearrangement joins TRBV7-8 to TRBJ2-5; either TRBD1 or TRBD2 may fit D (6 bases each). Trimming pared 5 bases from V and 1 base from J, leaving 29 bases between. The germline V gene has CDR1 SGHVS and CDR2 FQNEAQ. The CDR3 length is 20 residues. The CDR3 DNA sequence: TGTGCCAGCAGCCCAATAATTGTTGAGGGGGGCCGGGGATTCCAAGAGACCCAGTACTTC. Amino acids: CASSPIIVEGGRGFQETQYF.

The CDR3 DNA is TGCGCCAGCAGCCAAGATGGAGGGATGAGCAATCAGCCCCAGCATTTT. Protein sequence: CASSQDGGMSNQPQHF. The rearrangement uses TRBV4-1 and TRBJ1-5, with D hard to call. CDR3 length equals 16 residues. V was shortened by 0 bases and J by 1 base, with 10 bases between the two germline ends. Germline CDR1 is MGHRA and CDR2 is YSYEKL.

The CDR3, as DNA: TGTGCCAGCAGCCTATACAGGGATGTAATCTTTGGCTACACCTTC. Translating it yields CASSLYRDVIFGYTF. The chain has TRBV13 and TRBJ1-2; TRBD1 might be the D (6 bases). Trimming removed 5 bases from V and 7 bases from J, with 20 bases in between. The CDR3 covers 15 residues. In germline, CDR1 is PRHDT, CDR2 FYEKMQ (reference sequence).

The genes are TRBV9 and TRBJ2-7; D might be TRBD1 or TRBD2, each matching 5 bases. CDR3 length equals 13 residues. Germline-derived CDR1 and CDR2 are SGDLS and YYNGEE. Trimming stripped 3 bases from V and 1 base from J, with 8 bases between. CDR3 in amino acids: CASSGGISYEQYF. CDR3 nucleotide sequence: TGTGCCAGCAGCGGGGGGATTTCCTACGAGCAGTACTTC.

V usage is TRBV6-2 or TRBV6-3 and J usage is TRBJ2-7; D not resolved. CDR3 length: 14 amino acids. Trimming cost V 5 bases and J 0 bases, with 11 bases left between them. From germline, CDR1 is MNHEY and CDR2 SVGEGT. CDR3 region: CASSKGPSSYEQYF. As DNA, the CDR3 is TGTGCCAGCAGTAAAGGACCCAGCTCCTACGAGCAGTACTTC.

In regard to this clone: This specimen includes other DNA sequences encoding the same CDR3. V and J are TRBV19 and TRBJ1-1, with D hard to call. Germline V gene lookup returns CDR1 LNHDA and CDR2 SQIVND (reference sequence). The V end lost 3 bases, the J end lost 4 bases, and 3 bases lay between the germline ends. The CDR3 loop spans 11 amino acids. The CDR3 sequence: CASSIVTEAFF. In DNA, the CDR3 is TGTGCCAGTAGTATTGTCACTGAAGCTTTCTTT.

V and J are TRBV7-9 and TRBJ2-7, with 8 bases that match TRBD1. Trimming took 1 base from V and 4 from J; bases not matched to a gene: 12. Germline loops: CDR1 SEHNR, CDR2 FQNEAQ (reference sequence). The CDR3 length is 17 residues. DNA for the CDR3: TGTGCCAGCAGCTTAGAACCCGGCAGGGGGCGGTCGTACGAGCAGTACTTC. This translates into CASSLEPGRGRSYEQYF.

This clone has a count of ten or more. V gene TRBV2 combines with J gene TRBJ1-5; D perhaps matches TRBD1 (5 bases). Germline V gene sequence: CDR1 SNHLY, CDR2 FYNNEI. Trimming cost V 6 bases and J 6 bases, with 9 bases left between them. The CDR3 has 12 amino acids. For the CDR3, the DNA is TGTGCCAGCAGCAGGGTTACTCAGCCCCAGCATTTT. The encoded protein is CASSRVTQPQHF.

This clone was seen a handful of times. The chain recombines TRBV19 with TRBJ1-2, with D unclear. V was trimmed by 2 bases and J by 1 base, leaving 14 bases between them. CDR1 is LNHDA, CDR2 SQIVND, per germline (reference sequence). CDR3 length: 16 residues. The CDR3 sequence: CASSILGTPLNYGYTF. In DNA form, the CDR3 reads TGTGCCAGTAGTATATTGGGCACCCCTCTTAACTATGGCTACACCTTC.

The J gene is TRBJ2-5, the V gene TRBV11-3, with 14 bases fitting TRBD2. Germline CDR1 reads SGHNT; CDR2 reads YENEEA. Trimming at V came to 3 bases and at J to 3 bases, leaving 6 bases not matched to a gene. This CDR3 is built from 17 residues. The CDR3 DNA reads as TGTGCCAGCAGCTTGGGACTAGCGGGGGCTAGGGAAGAGACCCAGTACTTC. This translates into CASSLGLAGAREETQYF.

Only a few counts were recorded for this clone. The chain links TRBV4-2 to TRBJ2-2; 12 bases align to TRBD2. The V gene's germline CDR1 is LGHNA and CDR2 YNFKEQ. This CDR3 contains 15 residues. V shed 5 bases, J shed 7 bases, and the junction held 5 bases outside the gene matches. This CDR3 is CASSKTSGGIGELFF. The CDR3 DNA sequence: TGTGCCAGCAGCAAAACTAGCGGGGGGATCGGGGAGCTGTTTTTT.

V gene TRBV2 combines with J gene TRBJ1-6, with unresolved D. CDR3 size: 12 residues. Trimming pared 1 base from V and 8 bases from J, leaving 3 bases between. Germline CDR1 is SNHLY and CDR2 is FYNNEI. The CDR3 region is CASSEGHSPLHF. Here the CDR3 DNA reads TGTGCCAGCAGTGAAGGTCATTCACCCCTCCACTTT.

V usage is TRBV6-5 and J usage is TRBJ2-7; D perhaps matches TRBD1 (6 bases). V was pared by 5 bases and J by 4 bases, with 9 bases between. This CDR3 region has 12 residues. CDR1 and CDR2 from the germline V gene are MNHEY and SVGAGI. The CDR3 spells CASSPTGYEQYF. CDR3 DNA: TGTGCCAGCAGTCCCACAGGGTACGAGCAGTACTTC.

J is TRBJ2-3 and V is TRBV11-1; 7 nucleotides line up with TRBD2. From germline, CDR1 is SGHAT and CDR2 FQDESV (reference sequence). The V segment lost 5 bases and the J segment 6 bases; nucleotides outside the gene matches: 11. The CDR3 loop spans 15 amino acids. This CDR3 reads CASSAPAGEADTQYF. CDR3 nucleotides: TGTGCCAGCAGCGCTCCGGCGGGGGAGGCGGATACGCAGTATTTT.

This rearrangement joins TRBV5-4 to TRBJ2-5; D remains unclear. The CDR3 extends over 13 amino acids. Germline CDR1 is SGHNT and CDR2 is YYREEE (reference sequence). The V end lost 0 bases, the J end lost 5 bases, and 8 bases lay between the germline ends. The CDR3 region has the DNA TGTGCCAGCAGCTTGGAAGTTTCGGAGACCCAGTACTTC. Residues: CASSLEVSETQYF.

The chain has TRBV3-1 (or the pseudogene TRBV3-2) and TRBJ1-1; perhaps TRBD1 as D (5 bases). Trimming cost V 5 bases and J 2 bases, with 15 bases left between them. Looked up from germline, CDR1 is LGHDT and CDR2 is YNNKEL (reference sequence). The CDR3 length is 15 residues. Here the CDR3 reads CASSDYARANTEAFF. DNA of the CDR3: TGTGCCAGCAGCGATTACGCCAGGGCTAACACTGAAGCTTTCTTT.

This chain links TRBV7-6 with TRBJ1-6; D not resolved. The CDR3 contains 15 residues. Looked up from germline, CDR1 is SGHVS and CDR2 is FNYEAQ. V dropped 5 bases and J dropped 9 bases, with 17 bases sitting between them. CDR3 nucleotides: TGTGCCAGCAGCCCGGGAGGAGAACAGATTTCACCCCTCCACTTT. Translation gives CASSPGGEQISPLHF.